This T cell receptor (beta chain) was identified during a study of cytomegalovirus exposure and HLA in healthy donors. General study findings and limits: Exclusion applied to some V segments, including TRBV6-2 and TRBV6-3, as they were indistinguishable.

The PCR used 60 Vbeta and 13 Jbeta primers. The protocol was immunoSEQ multiplex PCR, while the TCRdb copy is restricted to in-frame clones and leaves out a portion. The sample contains around 130,000 clones, around 86% of which appear only once. Points on this clone: Its antigen remains unknown.

The CDR3 has 14 residues. After removal of 3 bases from V and 4 bases from J, the junction contained 3 bases not matched to a gene. The V gene's germline CDR1 is PRHDT and CDR2 FYEKMQ (reference sequence). The source material was PBMCs. This rearrangement joins TRBV13 to TRBJ2-7; TRBD2 matches 10 bases. This TCR derives from a young man in good health and CMV-seronegative. CDR3 loop: CASSFPSGGYEQYF. As DNA, the CDR3 is TGTGCCAGCAGCTTTCCTAGCGGGGGTTACGAGCAGTACTTC.